This TCR beta chain was retrieved from a study of T cell responses to AZD1222 COVID-19 vaccine. Clones were sequenced by immunoSEQ multiplex PCR, and TCRdb holds only the in-frame ones, with some missing. The sample includes around 78,000 clones, roughly nine tenths of them seen just once. The TCR was taken from an adult in good health. The material was peripheral blood, obtained on day 0 of AZD1222 vaccination.

CDR3 in amino acids: CASSRGLAGRYNEQFF. The DNA of the CDR3 is TGTGCCAGCAGCCGGGGACTAGCGGGTAGATACAATGAGCAGTTCTTC. The chain carries TRBV13 and TRBJ2-1; 12 nucleotides line up with TRBD2. The germline V gene has CDR1 PRHDT and CDR2 FYEKMQ (reference sequence). The length of the CDR3 is 16 residues. V was clipped by 5 bases and J by 4 bases; unmatched bases: 6.